The T cell receptor (beta chain) described here comes from a study of T cell responses to AZD1222 COVID-19 vaccine. CDR3 length: 13 residues. The ends lost 5 bases at V and 6 bases at J; junction bases unmatched: 5. Germline V CDR1 and CDR2: MRHNA, SNTAGT. Profiling relied on immunoSEQ multiplex PCR, and the TCRdb table lists in-frame clones only, not all of them. The sample has more than 100,000 clones, about nine tenths seen once; the top ten hold roughly 2.7%. The TCR was taken from an adult who received the AZD1222 COVID-19 vaccine. Sample: peripheral blood, taken 28 days after the second AZD1222 dose. The chain uses TRBV6-4 and TRBJ2-7, with TRBD1 matching 9 bases. CDR3 coding DNA: TGTGCCAGCAGTCCAAACAGGGGGCGCGAGCAGTACTTC. As protein: CASSPNRGREQYF.